These T cell receptor beta chains were read from a single sample in a study of shared clonotypes between healthy human individuals. Clones were sequenced by immunoSEQ multiplex PCR, and TCRdb holds only the in-frame ones, with some missing. The sample lists around 1.4 million clones, just under 99% occurring once. Sequencing was carried out using naive CD4+ T cells sorted from blood. The receptors were sampled from a man aged 25 to 45 in good health. The CDR3 runs from the conserved cysteine through the conserved F or W. The D gene is left open where the match is weak. Size tells how often a clone was seen (once, few, many) or the class of an expanded clone, and some rows leave it out.

NA	NA	TRBV9	TRBJ1-3	CASSVDEGPGNTIYF	TGTGCCAGCAGCGTAGATGAGGGACCTGGAAACACCATATATTTT
TRBD2	NA	TRBV7-2	TRBJ2-3	CASSLEGPVAGGITDTQYF	TGTGCCAGCAGCTTAGAGGGTCCCGTAGCGGGAGGTATCACAGATACGCAGTATTTT
NA	once	TRBV2	TRBJ1-5	CASSETGLAQHF	TGTGCCAGCAGTGAAACGGGGTTAGCCCAGCATTTT
NA	NA	TRBV9	TRBJ2-1	CASSEDVGWYNEQFF	TGTGCCAGCAGCGAGGACGTAGGTTGGTACAATGAGCAGTTCTTC
NA	NA	TRBV6-6	TRBJ2-1	CAVLGRRRDEQFF	TGTGCCGTCCTCGGGAGAAGGCGGGATGAGCAGTTCTTC
TRBD1	NA	TRBV5-4	TRBJ1-1	CASSLGGTANTEAFF	TGTGCCAGCAGCTTGGGGGGGACAGCTAACACTGAAGCTTTCTTT
TRBD1	NA	TRBV28	TRBJ1-2	CASYSSRDRLSANYGYTF	TGTGCCAGCTACTCCTCGCGGGACAGATTGAGTGCTAACTATGGCTACACCTTC
TRBD1	NA	TRBV9	TRBJ2-1	CASSVRTGTGEQFF	TGTGCCAGCAGCGTCCGAACTGGGACAGGAGAGCAGTTCTTC
NA	NA	TRBV10-2	TRBJ2-7	CASGGPGARYEQYF	TGCGCCAGCGGGGGTCCTGGGGCCCGATACGAGCAGTACTTC
TRBD1	NA	TRBV28	TRBJ2-7	CASGGWDRAFVEQYF	TGTGCCAGCGGCGGATGGGACAGGGCTTTTGTCGAGCAGTACTTC
NA	NA	TRBV6-1	TRBJ1-4	CASTEGDFQGGKLFF	TGTGCCAGCACCGAAGGGGACTTTCAGGGCGGAAAACTGTTTTTT
TRBD1	NA	TRBV29-1	TRBJ1-3	CSVQGGTGNTIYF	TGCAGCGTCCAAGGGGGCACCGGAAACACCATATATTTT
NA	NA	TRBV7-2	TRBJ2-3	CASSLHRSTDTQYF	TGTGCCAGCAGCTTACACAGGAGCACAGATACGCAGTATTTT
NA	NA	TRBV6-5	TRBJ1-2	CASSYAGARGYTF	TGTGCCAGCAGTTACGCGGGGGCGAGAGGCTACACCTTC
NA	NA	TRBV5-1	TRBJ2-1	CASSLSVGQANEQFF	TGCGCCAGCAGCTTGAGCGTCGGTCAGGCCAATGAGCAGTTCTTC
TRBD2	NA	TRBV7-2	TRBJ2-5	CASSAGTRRETQYF	TGTGCCAGCAGCGCCGGGACTAGGAGGGAGACCCAGTACTTC
TRBD1	NA	TRBV4-2	TRBJ1-4	CASSPTGGRDEKLFF	TGTGCCAGCAGCCCCACAGGGGGCCGGGATGAAAAACTGTTTTTT
NA	NA	TRBV21-1	TRBJ1-5	CASSEETGWSNQPQHF	TGTGCCAGCAGCGAGGAGACAGGGTGGAGCAATCAGCCCCAGCATTTT
NA	NA	TRBV4-2	TRBJ2-2	CASSRDGGRLNTGELFF	TGTGCCAGCAGCCGCGACGGGGGGCGTCTAAACACCGGGGAGCTGTTTTTT
NA	NA	TRBV5-1	TRBJ1-1	CASSLGRTDTEAFF	TGCGCCAGCAGCTTGGGTAGGACGGACACTGAAGCTTTCTTT
TRBD1	once	TRBV29-1	TRBJ2-2	CSVGVQGANTGELFF	TGCAGCGTTGGGGTTCAGGGGGCGAACACCGGGGAGCTGTTTTTT
NA	NA	TRBV5-1	TRBJ2-5	CASSLATAEETQYF	TGCGCCAGCAGCTTGGCAACAGCGGAAGAGACCCAGTACTTC
TRBD2	NA	TRBV10-3	TRBJ2-5	CAISPGLAPTRLTQAQETQYF	TGTGCCATCAGCCCGGGACTAGCGCCCACGCGGCTTACCCAGGCCCAGGAGACCCAGTACTTC
NA	NA	TRBV15	TRBJ1-1	CATSKSNTEAFF	TGTGCCACCAGCAAATCGAACACTGAAGCTTTCTTT
TRBD2	NA	TRBV19	TRBJ2-1	CASSFRAQPSGRRGEQFF	TGTGCCAGTAGTTTCCGAGCCCAACCTAGCGGGAGGCGGGGTGAGCAGTTCTTC
NA	NA	TRBV5-1	TRBJ1-1	CASSLEAAPEAFF	TGCGCCAGCAGCTTGGAAGCGGCCCCTGAAGCTTTCTTT
TRBD1	NA	TRBV25-1	TRBJ1-3	CASSEPGTAGNTIYF	TGTGCCAGCAGCGAGCCAGGGACAGCTGGAAACACCATATATTTT
NA	NA	TRBV5-1	TRBJ2-2	CASKNLPLAKRFAGELFF	TGCGCCAGCAAAAACTTACCCCTAGCCAAACGGTTCGCCGGGGAGCTGTTTTTT
NA	NA	TRBV5-8	TRBJ1-4	CASGTVKLFF	TGTGCCAGCGGCACAGTAAAACTGTTTTTT
TRBD2	NA	TRBV9	TRBJ2-1	CASSVEPSGDYEQFF	TGTGCCAGCAGCGTAGAGCCTAGCGGGGATTATGAGCAGTTCTTC
NA	NA	TRBV7-2	TRBJ2-7	CASSLVSQRPPYEQYF	TGTGCCAGCAGCTTAGTTTCGCAGCGGCCACCCTACGAGCAGTACTTC
NA	NA	TRBV14	TRBJ1-4	CASSPGFNEKLFF	TGTGCCAGCAGCCCGGGGTTCAACGAAAAACTGTTTTTT
NA	NA	TRBV7-3	TRBJ2-3	CASSLTGSTDTQYF	TGTGCCAGCAGCTTAACCGGGAGCACAGATACGCAGTATTTT
NA	NA	TRBV7-2	TRBJ2-7	CASSRRYYEQYF	TGTGCCAGCAGCCGACGTTACTACGAGCAGTACTTC
TRBD2	NA	TRBV28	TRBJ2-7	CASSLKTSGPSYEQYF	TGTGCCAGCAGTTTAAAGACTAGCGGGCCCTCCTACGAGCAGTACTTC
NA	NA	TRBV28	TRBJ2-1	CASSLSLSEQFF	TGTGCCAGCAGTTTATCCCTTTCTGAGCAGTTCTTC
NA	once	TRBV7-2	TRBJ2-1	CASSLNPGAYNEQFF	TGTGCCAGCAGCTTAAACCCGGGAGCCTACAATGAGCAGTTCTTC
TRBD2	NA	TRBV28	TRBJ2-1	CASSLQLAGDGEQFF	TGTGCCAGCAGTTTACAACTAGCGGGAGATGGTGAGCAGTTCTTC
TRBD2	once	TRBV6-5	TRBJ2-7	CASSYGGTNYEQYF	TGTGCCAGCAGTTACGGTGGGACTAACTACGAGCAGTACTTC
TRBD2	NA	TRBV5-4	TRBJ2-2	CASSTSGRLGTGELFF	TGTGCCAGCAGCACTAGCGGGAGATTGGGGACCGGGGAGCTGTTTTTT
TRBD2	NA	TRBV19	TRBJ2-7	CASSLIAGGSYEQYF	TGTGCCAGTAGTCTAATAGCGGGAGGAAGCTACGAGCAGTACTTC
NA	NA	TRBV2	TRBJ2-5	CASTYGGQETQYF	TGTGCCAGCACCTACGGAGGACAAGAGACCCAGTACTTC
TRBD1	NA	TRBV14	TRBJ1-4	CASSQEGTGKSEKLFF	TGTGCCAGCAGCCAAGAGGGGACAGGGAAGAGCGAAAAACTGTTTTTT
NA	NA	TRBV5-4	TRBJ1-1	CASSPGGTLNTEAFF	TGTGCCAGCAGCCCCGGGGGAACCCTGAACACTGAAGCTTTCTTT
NA	few	TRBV27	TRBJ2-7	CASSITTPSYEQYF	TGTGCCAGCAGCATTACGACACCGTCCTACGAGCAGTACTTC
NA	NA	TRBV27	TRBJ1-2	CASSLSPPDSGEGYTF	TGTGCCAGCAGTTTATCGCCCCCGGACAGCGGGGAGGGCTACACCTTC
NA	NA	TRBV27	TRBJ2-1	CASSSRGYNEQFF	TGTGCCAGCAGTTCTAGGGGCTACAATGAGCAGTTCTTC
TRBD1	NA	TRBV4-1	TRBJ1-2	CASSYKAQGVGYTF	TGCGCCAGCAGCTACAAGGCCCAGGGGGTTGGCTACACCTTC
NA	NA	TRBV11-2	TRBJ2-1	CASRGLGSSYNEQFF	TGTGCCAGCAGGGGACTGGGAAGCTCCTACAATGAGCAGTTCTTC
NA	NA	TRBV1	TRBJ2-7	CTSSFRQGNFPCEQYF	TGCACCAGCAGCTTCCGACAGGGGAATTTCCCTTGCGAGCAGTACTTC
TRBD1	NA	TRBV5-1	TRBJ2-7	CASTTGTGAYEQYF	TGCGCCAGCACTACCGGGACAGGGGCCTACGAGCAGTACTTC
NA	NA	TRBV20-1	TRBJ2-3	CSGAFTDTQYF	TGCAGTGGGGCTTTCACAGATACGCAGTATTTT
TRBD2	NA	TRBV7-9	TRBJ2-5	CASSFAGTSETQYF	TGTGCCAGCAGCTTCGCCGGGACTAGCGAGACCCAGTACTTC